The text below deals with one TCR beta chain. This clone was counted between two and nine times. Its specific antigen is unknown. No much larger clone is present one base from it, and per-base qualities are unavailable. These data are taken from a study of blood T cell repertoires in COVID-19 (TCRdb year 2020). Background on the whole study: The collaborator samples originated in the United States, Italy and Spain and spanned the acute and convalescent phases of COVID-19. The material from the prospective study consisted of cDNA or gDNA derived from T cells, B-cell-depleted T cells, or PBMCs. Subjects who had been exposed to COVID-19, were actively infected with it, or had recovered from it provided the deeply sampled blood TCRbeta repertoires that made up the dataset. A freely available public database, intended as a resource for researchers studying the immune response to SARS-CoV-2, is where the repertoires were released. Samples came from the ongoing ImmuneRACE study (first 160 participants) plus 1,254 subjects from 6 global collaborators. Nearly every sample came with metadata listing a de-identified subject ID, COVID-19 status, age in years and sex. Where HLA class I and class II types were available, the types were taken from metadata supplied by the sample provider, not from assay-based typing. What the study reported, not specific to this receptor: Clinical and demographic metadata were provided uncurated, with the amount varying by source and participant.

Collaborating institutions collected whole blood in K2EDTA tubes following their own protocols. For TCRbeta analysis, collaborators shipped samples in one of three forms: frozen whole blood, isolated PBMCs, or DNA extracted from either of those sample types. V lost 4 bases and J lost 2 bases; the stretch between them is 13 bases long. The germline V gene supplies CDR1 SGDLS and CDR2 YYNGEE. From the cysteine up to the phenylalanine, the CDR3 has a length of 15 residues. Only the CDR3 region is kept as DNA, spanning 45 bases read in frame from base 1. TCRbeta CDR3 regions were amplified from genomic DNA by means of the immunoSEQ Assay, a bias-controlled multiplex PCR. Processing in the source paper ran as follows. The number of nucleated cells in each sample was estimated from the amplification of reference gene primers within the assay. Sequence reads were collapsed and filtered to measure the absolute abundance of every unique TCRbeta CDR3 rearrangement. For each sample, productive Simpson clonality was calculated by taking the square root of Simpson's diversity index across productive rearrangements. The source is immuneACCESS, and TCRdb retained only in-frame sequences with V and J called. Part of the clones is not carried over; for the studies checked, unresolved V genes explain less than half of this, and the remainder is unexplained. V and J calls and clone size are as listed in that table; D and trimming were resolved from the DNA. Here the sample has a few hundred thousand clones; approximately 85% occur a single time. Clones ranked in the top ten supply about 10% of the sample.

This clonotype was obtained from a woman between 65 and 79 years old with acute or convalescent COVID-19. The sequence is built from TRBV9 and TRBJ1-3; the D gene is not confidently resolved. Specimen: peripheral blood. The CDR3 corresponds to CASSPQVSAGNTIYF. The sequenced DNA is TGTGCCAGCAGCCCCCAGGTATCGGCTGGAAACACCATATATTTT.